This TCR beta chain was retrieved from a study of blood T cell repertoires in COVID-19. The wider study: Samples of COVID-19 (acute and convalescent) were obtained from the United States, Italy and Spain. From T cells, B-cell-depleted T cells, or PBMCs came the material, which was cDNA or gDNA.

Participants' own reports of clinical history determined their cohort assignment. In the original processing: The assay estimated nucleated cells by amplifying reference gene primers. Measured with immunoSEQ multiplex PCR; TCRdb has only the in-frame clones, and not every one. Clone size and V and J calls were adopted from that table, with D and trimming inferred from the DNA. This sample has approximately 180,000 clones, with around 83% found just once. Material: PBMCs or T cells enriched from blood (not recorded which). The clonotype comes from a man between 50 and 59 years old who had recovered from COVID-19.

The CDR3 coding sequence is TGTGCCAGCAGCTCCCCCGGCAGGGGATACACTGAAGCTTTCTTT. It codes for CASSSPGRGYTEAFF. This rearrangement joins TRBV7-8 to TRBJ1-1; D is perhaps TRBD1 (6 bases). The CDR3 runs to 15 residues. Deletions cut 4 bases from V and 3 bases from J, with 15 bases between. Looked up from germline, CDR1 is SGHVS and CDR2 is FQNEAQ.